The text below deals with one T cell receptor (beta chain). Its antigen is currently unknown. Treatment denoted: 15 to 20 received Ad26.COV2.S at low or high dose, single or two shots; roughly five received placebo; per-sample allocation not given. Sampling happened 63 days after the first vaccine or placebo injection. The protocol was immunoSEQ multiplex PCR, while the TCRdb copy is restricted to in-frame clones and leaves out a portion. Among about 380,000 clones listed, 83% were seen once. Germline CDR1 SGHNT, CDR2 YYREEE (reference sequence). V lost 3 bases to trimming and J lost 2 bases, with 14 bases between them. The CDR3 loop spans 15 amino acids. These data belong to a study of Ad26.COV2.S vaccination and SARS-CoV-2 variants. As for the study in general: The trial was COV1001 and the donor's arm was Ad26.COV2.S. Intramuscular Ad26.COV2.S doses were given once or twice, 56 days apart. Findings and limits, study-wide: In TCR breadth and depth analyses, total T cell responses may have been underestimated. Similar non-spike TCR breadth was seen in vaccine and placebo recipients.

The chain recombines TRBV5-4 with TRBJ1-1, with a possible D match to TRBD1 (5 bases). Sequences were derived from peripheral blood, sampled in a trial of Ad26.COV2.S vaccine versus placebo. The TCR originated in a person aged 18-60 years who received the Ad26.COV2.S COVID-19 vaccine or a placebo. CDR3 DNA: TGTGCCAGCAGCTCGCCGACAGCGGCAAACACTGAAGCTTTCTTT. It yields the protein CASSSPTAANTEAFF.